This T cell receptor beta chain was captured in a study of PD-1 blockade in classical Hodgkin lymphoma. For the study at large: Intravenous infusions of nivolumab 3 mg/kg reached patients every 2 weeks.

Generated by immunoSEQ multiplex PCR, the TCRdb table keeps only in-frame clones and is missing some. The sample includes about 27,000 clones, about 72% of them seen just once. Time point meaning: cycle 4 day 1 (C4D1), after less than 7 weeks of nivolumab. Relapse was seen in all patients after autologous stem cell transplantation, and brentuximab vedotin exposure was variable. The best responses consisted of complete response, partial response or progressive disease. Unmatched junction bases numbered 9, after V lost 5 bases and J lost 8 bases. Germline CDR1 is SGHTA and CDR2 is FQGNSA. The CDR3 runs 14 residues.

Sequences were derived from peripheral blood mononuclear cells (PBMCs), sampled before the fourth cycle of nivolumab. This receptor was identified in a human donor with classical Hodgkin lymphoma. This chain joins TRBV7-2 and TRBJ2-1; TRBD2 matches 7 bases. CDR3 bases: TGTGCCAGCAGCCCCGAGGTGGGAGGGTATGAGCAGTTCTTC. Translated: CASSPEVGGYEQFF.